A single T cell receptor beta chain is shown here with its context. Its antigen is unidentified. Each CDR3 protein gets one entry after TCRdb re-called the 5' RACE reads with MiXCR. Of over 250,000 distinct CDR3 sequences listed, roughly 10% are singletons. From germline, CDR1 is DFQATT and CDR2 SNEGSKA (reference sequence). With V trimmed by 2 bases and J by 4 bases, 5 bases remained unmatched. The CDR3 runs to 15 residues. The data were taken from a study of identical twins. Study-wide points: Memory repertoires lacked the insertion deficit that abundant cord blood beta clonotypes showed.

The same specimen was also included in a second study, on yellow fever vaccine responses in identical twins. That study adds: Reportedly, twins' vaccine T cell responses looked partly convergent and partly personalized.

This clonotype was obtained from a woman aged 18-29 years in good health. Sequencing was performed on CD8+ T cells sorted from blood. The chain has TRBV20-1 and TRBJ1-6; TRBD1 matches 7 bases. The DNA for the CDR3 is TGCAGTGCTAGAAAGTCGACAGGGTATAATTCACCCCTCCACTTT. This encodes CSARKSTGYNSPLHF.